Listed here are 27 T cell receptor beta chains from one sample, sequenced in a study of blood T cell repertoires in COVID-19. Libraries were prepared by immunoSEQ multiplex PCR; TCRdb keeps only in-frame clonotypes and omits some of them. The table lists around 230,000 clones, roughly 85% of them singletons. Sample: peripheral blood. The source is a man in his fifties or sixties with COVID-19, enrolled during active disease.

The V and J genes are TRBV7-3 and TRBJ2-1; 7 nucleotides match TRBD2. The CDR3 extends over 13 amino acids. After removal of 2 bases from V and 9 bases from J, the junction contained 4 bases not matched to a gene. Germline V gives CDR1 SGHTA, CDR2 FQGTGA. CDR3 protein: CASSLAGDGEQFF. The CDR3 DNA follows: TGTGCCAGCAGCTTAGCGGGGGATGGTGAGCAGTTCTTC.

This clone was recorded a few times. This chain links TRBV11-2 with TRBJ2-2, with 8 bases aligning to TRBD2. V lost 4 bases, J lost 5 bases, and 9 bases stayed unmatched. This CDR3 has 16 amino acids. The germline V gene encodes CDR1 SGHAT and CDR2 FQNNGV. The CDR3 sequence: CASSSRSSGETGELFF. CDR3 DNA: TGTGCCAGCAGCTCACGGAGTAGCGGGGAAACCGGGGAGCTGTTTTTT.

CDR3 in DNA: TGTGCCAGCAGTTTATCGTATCCCCCCAGGGGTGAAGCTTTCTTT. This sequence encodes CASSLSYPPRGEAFF. This sequence joins TRBV27 and TRBJ1-1, with a weak D call TRBD1 (6 bases). Between the trimmed V and J ends, which lost 0 bases and 7 bases, there was a span of 15 bases. Per the germline V gene, CDR1 is MNHEY and CDR2 is SMNVEV (reference sequence). The CDR3 has 15 residues.

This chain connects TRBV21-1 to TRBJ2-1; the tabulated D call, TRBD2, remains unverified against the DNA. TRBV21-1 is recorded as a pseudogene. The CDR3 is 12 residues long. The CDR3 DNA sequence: TGTGCCAGCAGCGGGAGTTTCGATGAGCAGTTCTTC. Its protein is CASSGSFDEQFF.

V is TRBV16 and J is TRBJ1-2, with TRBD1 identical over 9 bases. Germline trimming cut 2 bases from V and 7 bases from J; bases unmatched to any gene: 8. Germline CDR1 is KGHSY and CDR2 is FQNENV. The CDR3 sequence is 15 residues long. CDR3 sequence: CASSQHTGGGFGYTF. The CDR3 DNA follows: TGTGCCAGCAGCCAACACACAGGGGGCGGATTTGGCTACACCTTC.

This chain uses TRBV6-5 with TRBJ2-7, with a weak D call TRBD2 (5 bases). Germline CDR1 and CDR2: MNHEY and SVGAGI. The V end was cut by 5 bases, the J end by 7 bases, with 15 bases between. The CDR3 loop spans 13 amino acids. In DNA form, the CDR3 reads TGTGCCAGCAGTCCCATTGAGACGGGGGAGCAGTACTTC. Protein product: CASSPIETGEQYF.

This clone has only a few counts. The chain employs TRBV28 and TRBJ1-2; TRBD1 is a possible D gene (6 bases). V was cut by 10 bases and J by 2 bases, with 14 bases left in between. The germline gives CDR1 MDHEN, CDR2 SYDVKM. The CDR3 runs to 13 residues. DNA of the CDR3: TGTGCCACCCTGCAGGGGCGAAACTATGGCTACACCTTC. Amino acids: CATLQGRNYGYTF.

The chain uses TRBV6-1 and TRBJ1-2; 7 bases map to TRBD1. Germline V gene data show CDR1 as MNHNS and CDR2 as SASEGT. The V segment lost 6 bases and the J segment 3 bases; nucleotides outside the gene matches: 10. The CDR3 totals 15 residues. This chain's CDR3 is CASSRDRALDYGYTF. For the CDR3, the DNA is TGTGCCAGCAGCCGCGACAGGGCATTAGACTATGGCTACACCTTC.

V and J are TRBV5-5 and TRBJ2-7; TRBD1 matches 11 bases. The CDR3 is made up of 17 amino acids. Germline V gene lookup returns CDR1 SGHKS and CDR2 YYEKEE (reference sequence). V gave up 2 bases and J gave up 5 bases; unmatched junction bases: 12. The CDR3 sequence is CASSFRLRDRGKHEQYF. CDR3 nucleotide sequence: TGTGCCAGCAGCTTTCGCCTCCGGGACAGGGGGAAGCACGAGCAGTACTTC.

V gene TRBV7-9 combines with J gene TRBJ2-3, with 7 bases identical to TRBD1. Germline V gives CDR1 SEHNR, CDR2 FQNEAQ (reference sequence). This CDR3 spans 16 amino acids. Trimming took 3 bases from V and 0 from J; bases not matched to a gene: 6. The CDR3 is CASSFTGTVSTDTQYF. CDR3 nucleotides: TGTGCCAGCAGCTTTACCGGGACAGTGAGCACAGATACGCAGTATTTT.

CDR3 region: CASSPDSRTWLSTNEKLFF. The CDR3 nucleotides read TGTGCCAGCTCACCAGATTCGAGGACTTGGCTCTCAACTAATGAAAAACTGTTTTTT. V and J are TRBV18 and TRBJ1-4; no reliable D call. CDR1 and CDR2 (germline): KGHSH, LQKENI. There are 19 residues in the CDR3. Trimming stripped 2 bases from V and 0 bases from J, with 19 bases between.

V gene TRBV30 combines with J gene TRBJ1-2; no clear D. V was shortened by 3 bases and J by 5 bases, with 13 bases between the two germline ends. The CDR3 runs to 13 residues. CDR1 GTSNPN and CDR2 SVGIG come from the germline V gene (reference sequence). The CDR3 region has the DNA TGTGCCTGGAGCCGGGATGCCCCTTATGGCTACACCTTC. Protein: CAWSRDAPYGYTF.

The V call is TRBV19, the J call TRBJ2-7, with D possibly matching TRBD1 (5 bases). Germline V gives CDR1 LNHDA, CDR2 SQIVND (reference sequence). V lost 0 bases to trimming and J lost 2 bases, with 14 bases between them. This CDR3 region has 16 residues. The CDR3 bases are TGTGCCAGTAGTATAGATCTGGCAGGGCCCCCCTACGAGCAGTACTTC. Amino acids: CASSIDLAGPPYEQYF.

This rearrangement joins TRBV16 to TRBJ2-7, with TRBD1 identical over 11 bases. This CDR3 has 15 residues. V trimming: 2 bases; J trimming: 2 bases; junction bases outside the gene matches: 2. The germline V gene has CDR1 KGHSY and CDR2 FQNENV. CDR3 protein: CASSQMGQGAYEQYF. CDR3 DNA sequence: TGTGCCAGCAGCCAAATGGGACAGGGGGCCTACGAGCAGTACTTC.

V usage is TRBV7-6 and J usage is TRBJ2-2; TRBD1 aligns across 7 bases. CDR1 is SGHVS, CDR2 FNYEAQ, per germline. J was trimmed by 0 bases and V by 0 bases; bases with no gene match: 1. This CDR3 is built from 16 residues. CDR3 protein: CASSLAGQPNTGELFF. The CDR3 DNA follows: TGTGCCAGCAGCTTAGCGGGACAGCCGAACACCGGGGAGCTGTTTTTT.

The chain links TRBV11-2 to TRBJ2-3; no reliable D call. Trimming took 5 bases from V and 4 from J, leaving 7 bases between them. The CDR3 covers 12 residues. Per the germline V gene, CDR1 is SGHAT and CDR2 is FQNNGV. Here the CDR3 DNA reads TGTGCCAGCAGCCGAGTTCCAGATACGCAGTATTTT. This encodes CASSRVPDTQYF.

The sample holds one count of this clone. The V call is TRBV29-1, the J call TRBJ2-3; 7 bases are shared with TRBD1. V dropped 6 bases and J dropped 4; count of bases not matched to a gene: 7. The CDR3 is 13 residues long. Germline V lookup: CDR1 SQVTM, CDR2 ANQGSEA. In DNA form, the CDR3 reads TGCAGCGTAAACAGGGGAAGTCCAGATACGCAGTATTTT. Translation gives CSVNRGSPDTQYF.

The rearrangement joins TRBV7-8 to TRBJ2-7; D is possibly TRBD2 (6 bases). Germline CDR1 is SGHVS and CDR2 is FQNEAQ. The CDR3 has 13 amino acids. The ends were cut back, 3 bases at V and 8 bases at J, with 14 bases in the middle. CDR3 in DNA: TGTGCCAGCAGCTTGGGAGGTGATACGAAGCAGTACTTC. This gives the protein CASSLGGDTKQYF.

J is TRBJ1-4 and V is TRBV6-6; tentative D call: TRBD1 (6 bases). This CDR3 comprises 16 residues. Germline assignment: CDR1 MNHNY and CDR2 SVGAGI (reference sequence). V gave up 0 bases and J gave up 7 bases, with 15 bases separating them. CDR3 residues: CASSYSAGAPGEKLFF. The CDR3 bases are TGTGCCAGCAGTTACTCAGCAGGGGCGCCCGGTGAAAAACTGTTTTTT.

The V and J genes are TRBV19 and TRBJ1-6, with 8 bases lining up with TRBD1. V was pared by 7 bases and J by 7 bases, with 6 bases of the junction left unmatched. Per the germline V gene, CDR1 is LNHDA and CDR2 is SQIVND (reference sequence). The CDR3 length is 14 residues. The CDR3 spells CASTETGVNSPLHF. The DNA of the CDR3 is TGTGCCAGTACCGAGACAGGGGTAAATTCACCCCTCCACTTT.

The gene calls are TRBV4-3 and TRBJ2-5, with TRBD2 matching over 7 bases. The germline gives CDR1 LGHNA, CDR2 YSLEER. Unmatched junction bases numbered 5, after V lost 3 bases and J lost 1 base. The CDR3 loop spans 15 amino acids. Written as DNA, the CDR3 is TGCGCCAGCAGCCAGGAACGACTAGCCCAAGAGACCCAGTACTTC. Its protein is CASSQERLAQETQYF.

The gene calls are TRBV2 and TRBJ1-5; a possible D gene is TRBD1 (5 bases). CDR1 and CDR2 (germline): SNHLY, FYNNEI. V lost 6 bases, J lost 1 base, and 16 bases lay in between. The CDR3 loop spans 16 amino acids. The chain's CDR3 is CASRLGGGRSNQPQHF. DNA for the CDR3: TGTGCCAGCAGGCTCGGCGGGGGGAGGAGCAATCAGCCCCAGCATTTT.

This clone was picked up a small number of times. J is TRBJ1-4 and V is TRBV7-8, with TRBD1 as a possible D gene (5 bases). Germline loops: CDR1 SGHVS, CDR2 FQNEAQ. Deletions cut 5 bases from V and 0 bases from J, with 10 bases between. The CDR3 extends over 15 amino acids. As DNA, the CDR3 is TGTGCCAGCAGCCCCGACAGTGCAACTAATGAAAAACTGTTTTTT. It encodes CASSPDSATNEKLFF.

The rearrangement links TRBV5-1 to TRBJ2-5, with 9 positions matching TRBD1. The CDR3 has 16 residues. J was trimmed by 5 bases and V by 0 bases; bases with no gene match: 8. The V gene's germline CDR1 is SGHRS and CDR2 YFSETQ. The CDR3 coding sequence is TGCGCCAGCAGCTTGGCGTCGGGGACAGGGCGGGAGACCCAGTACTTC. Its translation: CASSLASGTGRETQYF.

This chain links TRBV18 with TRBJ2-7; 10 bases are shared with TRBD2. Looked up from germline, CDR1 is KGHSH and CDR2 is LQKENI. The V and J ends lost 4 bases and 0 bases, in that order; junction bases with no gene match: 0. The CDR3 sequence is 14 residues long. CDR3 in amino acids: CASSRTSGSYEQYF. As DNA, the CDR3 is TGTGCCAGCTCACGGACTAGCGGCTCCTACGAGCAGTACTTC.

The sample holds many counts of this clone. CDR3 sequence (DNA): TGTGCCAGCAGTGACGGTCCAGGGAATATCTATGGCTACACCTTC. Amino acids: CASSDGPGNIYGYTF. The V gene is TRBV6-1, the J gene TRBJ1-2; TRBD1 might be the D (5 bases). This CDR3 has 15 residues. The V gene's germline CDR1 is MNHNS and CDR2 SASEGT. The germline V and J ends were trimmed by 3 bases and 4 bases, with 15 bases remaining between them.

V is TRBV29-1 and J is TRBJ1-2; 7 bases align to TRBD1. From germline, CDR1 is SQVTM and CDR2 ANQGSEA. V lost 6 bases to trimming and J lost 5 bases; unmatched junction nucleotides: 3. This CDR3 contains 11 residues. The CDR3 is CSVAGQYGYTF. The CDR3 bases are TGCAGCGTCGCGGGACAGTATGGCTACACCTTC.